This T cell receptor (beta chain) was identified in a study of cytomegalovirus exposure and HLA in healthy donors (TCRdb year 2017). About the full investigation: An earlier analysis of about 530 of the donors reported over 250 Gb of sequence data and 100 million to 120 million unique TCR beta sequences obtained from around 180 million T cells. Roughly 320 gigabases of sequencing data and roughly 81 million unique TCR sequences made up an early release that covered some 640 HLA-typed donors. Of the roughly 410 genotyped donors, 75% to 85% were placed in the genetic ancestry cluster associated with self-reported Caucasian donors. The study was designed to test whether signatures of past pathogen exposure could be identified by cataloging public T cell receptors. The study used immunosequencing to profile the T cell repertoires of approximately 630 subjects and linked those repertoires to cytomegalovirus serostatus. Besides the first cohort of under 700 subjects, a separate validation cohort made up of over a hundred different subjects was used. To predict cytomegalovirus infection status, the study brought together high-throughput TCR immunosequencing, statistical association of individual TCRs with disease status, and machine learning. A later analysis re-analyzed previously published TCR beta repertoires from 500 to 700 donors and added high-resolution HLA genotyping to study TCR occurrence patterns. The later analysis used no new phenotypic data to find candidate immune exposures, relying instead on TCR beta sequences and their occurrence across donors. In an earlier analysis of 587 of the donors, high-throughput TCR beta sequencing was used to judge whether each TCR beta V gene segment behaved as functional or pseudogenic. Donor age, sex, ethnicity and CMV serostatus were compiled together with the repertoire data. Genome-wide SNP genotypes for about three fifths of the roughly 670 donors were used in a later genetic analysis, which treated that subset as a discovery cohort. All discovery cohort repertoires had been generated on a single sequencing platform. Both class I and class II loci were covered by HLA typing, at four-digit resolution. Typing coverage varied by locus: roughly 629-640 donors for A, B, C, DRB1 and DQB1; more than 500 for DQA1; 606 for DPA1; about 450 for DPB1. Four to six DR-DQ haplotypes were handled as single units for association and clustering, since linkage in the cohort was strong. On average, roughly 240,000 unique TCR beta nucleotide sequences were sequenced per donor among a few hundred genotyped donors of the cohort, with approximately 18% of those sequences being non-productive. Results the study describes overall, beyond this receptor: It was suggested by the authors that the approach could potentially be generalized to other disease states and immunological phenotypes. An association between a missense DCLRE1C variant and V-gene and J-gene trimming of TCR beta chains was found in a later genetic analysis and replicated in an independent cohort. Only TCR beta chains were sequenced in this cohort, and the absence of alpha or paired-chain data limited detectable features. The presence/absence analyses assumed that sequencing depth was roughly uniform across donors, and that assumption may not be true. A later analysis found that most CMV-associated TCR beta chains appeared HLA-restricted, with HLA associations seemingly driven largely by CMV exposure. A later genetic analysis reported fewer N-insertions in productive TCRs among donors in an Asian-associated ancestry cluster than the roughly 700-donor mean. In an earlier analysis of about 600 of the donors, most TCR beta V segments appeared in productive rearrangements about 87% or about 30% of the time, broadly matching IMGT annotations. The classifier was reported to diagnose cytomegalovirus status with high specificity and sensitivity in both the original and validation cohorts. A total of 150 or so TCR beta chains were listed by the study as associated with cytomegalovirus. In a later analysis, TCR association rates were found to vary across HLA loci, with the most associated TCRs seen for DRB1 alleles and the fewest for HLA-C alleles. A few of the identified cytomegalovirus-associated TCR beta chains were confirmed in vitro to be specific for cytomegalovirus antigens. Because counts were too low, more than 15 rarely observed V segments, including chromosome 9 orphons, were excluded from the earlier analysis of some 590 of the donors. Compared with equally common non-associated chains, HLA-associated TCR beta chains in a later analysis were more clonally expanded and had lower generation probabilities. For the cohort, immune exposure information was limited to CMV serostatus. Some IMGT-functional V segments, including TRBV6-2 and TRBV6-3, could not be distinguished by the 87-base-pair reads and were therefore excluded. Linkage disequilibrium might explain the correlated functional status among segregating V segments, but an unknown experimental factor could not be excluded. Assigning TCR associations to individual alleles was difficult when HLA alleles, especially DR and DQ, strongly co-occurred. In a later analysis, 16,951 TCR beta sequences were associated with specific HLA alleles at a false discovery rate of 0.05. According to a later analysis, parvovirus B19, influenza, CMV and Epstein-Barr virus appeared linked to several top co-occurrence clusters. A further reported finding was that TCR beta sequences accurately predicted the HLA-A and HLA-B alleles for most subjects in the first cohort. The sequencing pipeline was judged likely to have produced a cluster of highly shared sequence variants as a technical artifact. Because HLA typing was unavailable for some donors at each locus, only the typed subset was used in association tests. Across donors, most TCR sequences were observed very rarely, whereas some public TCRs were present in many individuals.

On this clone: The clone's antigen remains unknown. Nothing much larger sits one base from this clone, and base qualities are not available.

From cysteine to phenylalanine, the CDR3 is 13 amino acids long. The kept DNA is CDR3 alone, 39 bases in frame from the first base. The germline V gene (reference sequence) specifies MNHNY as CDR1 and SVGAGI as CDR2. V is trimmed back by 10 bases and J by 5 bases, and the junction contains 6 bases that no gene match accounts for. The cohort was made up of 666 healthy bone marrow donors. At the time of sampling, every cohort member was nominally healthy, though immune exposures that went unrecorded were likely present. The donor was CMV seropositive and belonged to the group of about 290 seropositive cohort members. A peripheral blood sample was collected from each donor, and TCR beta sequencing was performed on peripheral blood mononuclear cells. Genomic DNA was extracted from the blood cell samples with the Qiagen DNeasy Blood Extraction Kit. To prepare the library, the immunoSEQ multiplex PCR assay was applied. For the multiplex PCR, a mixture combining 60 forward primers for TCR Vbeta segments and 13 reverse primers for TCR Jbeta segments was used. The CDR3 region of rearranged TCR beta genes was amplified from genomic DNA by a multiplex PCR assay. Amplified TCR beta libraries were sequenced as 87-base-pair reads on the Illumina HiSeq System. In the authors' own workflow: Across the roughly 700 repertoires, a later analysis counted 80 million or so unique TCR beta chains, some 11 million of which were shared by at least two donors. Raw reads were error-corrected and collapsed into unique sequences by a nearest-neighbor algorithm in which closely related sequences were merged to remove PCR and sequencing errors. CDR3 sequences were aligned to IMGT reference sequences to assign V, D and J gene segments. For a sequence to be retained, a match of at least six nucleotides was required to both a V gene segment and a J gene segment. Rearrangements were classified as productive when the CDR3 lacked stop codons and remained in frame with V and J, and all other rearrangements were classified as non-productive. Following IMGT convention, CDR3 was defined as the stretch from the second conserved V-encoded cysteine up to the conserved J-encoded phenylalanine. The earlier analysis of approximately 590 of the donors excluded any sequence lacking an unambiguous match to a single V gene segment. In an earlier analysis of roughly 500 of the donors, V segments were called functional above 56.7% productive rearrangements and were called segregating when the between-donor standard deviation exceeded 5%. A statistical classification framework was developed to diagnose cytomegalovirus status using the catalog of TCR beta chain sequences. In a later analysis, TCR nucleotide sequences were compared against IMGT/GENE-DB human TR gene sequences so that V and J genes could be assigned. Using the TCRdist pipeline, a later analysis assigned CDR3 sequences along with most-parsimonious VDJ recombination scenarios. In a later analysis, every TCR beta chain was defined by the combination of its CDR3 amino acid sequence and its V-gene family, and reads without a unique V-gene family were dropped. As a way to deal with suspected cross-contamination and a sequencing artifact, a later analysis dropped nearly 600 nucleotide sequences that were highly shared and had low generation probability. For each public chain, a later analysis derived a clonal expansion index from normalized ranks of inferred template counts within each repertoire. In a later analysis, generation probabilities were computed using a VDJ recombination model fitted to out-of-frame rearrangements, and the results were checked against IGoR. A later analysis scored TCR-TCR, TCR-HLA and TCR-CMV co-occurrence with hypergeometric tests, applying a repertoire-size bias correction to TCR pairs. False discovery rates were estimated in a later analysis by permuting HLA or CMV assignments 20 times. A later analysis grouped co-occurring TCRs with DBSCAN, adding TCRdist sequence similarity when clustering within HLA-allele-positive subsets. Repertoires with fewer than 30,000 or more than 120,000 public chains, plus five repertoires with anomalous nucleotide sharing, were excluded from co-occurrence clustering. This immuneACCESS table, as held by TCRdb, lists in-frame sequences with V and J called but not all clones. Of the missing ones, under half trace to an unresolved V gene in checked studies; the others have no known cause. V and J calls and clone size are copied from that table; D and trimming were computed from the DNA. The sample records over 100,000 clones, about 74% of which are singletons. Of the sample, approximately 6.3% falls within the top ten clones.

The chain employs TRBV6-6 and TRBJ1-1, with TRBD1 matching 11 junction bases. The source is a man aged 35 to 55 in good health and CMV-seropositive. Sequencing used PBMCs. The CDR3 protein is CATSDRGLTEAFF. The DNA reads TGTGCCACCTCGGACAGGGGGCTGACTGAAGCTTTCTTT.